These T cell receptor beta chains were read from a single sample in a study of cytomegalovirus exposure and HLA in healthy donors. The assay was immunoSEQ multiplex PCR, and TCRdb's table has in-frame clones only and misses some. The sample holds 110,000 to 150,000 clones, over 70% seen once. The sequencing sample was made of PBMCs. These receptors were obtained from a man aged 40-50 years in good health and CMV-seronegative. Both conserved end residues are trimmed from each CDR3.

j_call | cdr3_length | v_call | cdr3_aa
TRBJ1-1 | 16 | TRBV7-2 | ASSLLPQATASNTEAF
TRBJ1-3 | 13 | TRBV15 | ATSRDGRTANTIY
NA | 12 | TRBV27 | ASRATGTGNEQY
TRBJ1-2 | 11 | TRBV2 | ASSLDTERGYT
TRBJ2-5 | 13 | TRBV12-5 | ASGLARDYQETQY
TRBJ2-7 | 10 | TRBV28 | ASGQGALEQY
TRBJ2-3 | 14 | TRBV4-1 | ASSQIGQGARDTQY
TRBJ2-3 | 12 | TRBV18 | ASSPRAATDTQY
TRBJ1-2 | 14 | TRBV14 | ASSQDMRGPHYGYT
TRBJ2-5 | 12 | TRBV19 | ASSIVNNQETQY
TRBJ1-1 | 16 | TRBV4-1 | ASSLRTGEEGTTSGAF
TRBJ1-1 | 15 | TRBV30 | AWSANRGRGLNTEAF
TRBJ2-5 | 13 | TRBV30 | AWSPSSGQGETQY
TRBJ2-4 | 10 | TRBV29-1 | SVDLAKNIQY
TRBJ1-1 | 13 | TRBV7-9 | ASSFVDLVNTEAF
TRBJ2-5 | 12 | TRBV6-5 | ASSYARVQETQY
TRBJ1-1 | 15 | TRBV21-1 | ASSSRDRGRTNTEAF
TRBJ1-5 | 12 | TRBV28 | ASSLGRNNQPQH
TRBJ2-7 | 14 | TRBV6-1 | ASSVSDSTSIFEQY
TRBJ1-2 | 14 | TRBV5-1 | ASSLGDRGTDYGYT
TRBJ1-1 | 13 | TRBV6-5 | ASSYSGRANTEAF
TRBJ2-1 | 13 | TRBV5-4 | ASSSVAGPYNEQF
TRBJ2-1 | 15 | TRBV11-2 | ASSLVRGGSSYNEQF
TRBJ2-7 | 12 | TRBV29-1 | SVSEAGAYYEQY
TRBJ2-7 | 14 | TRBV25-1 | ASSPPGSVLTYEQY
TRBJ2-1 | 12 | TRBV2 | ASDGQGRYNEQF
TRBJ2-7 | 11 | TRBV18 | ASSQGAELGQY
TRBJ1-4 | 11 | TRBV28 | ASRGRWQEKLF
TRBJ1-6 | 13 | TRBV30 | AWSVLGQNWSPLH
TRBJ1-2 | 13 | TRBV7-2 | ASSGRNINVDGYT
TRBJ1-3 | 14 | TRBV6-6 | ASSYTTGSGANTIY
TRBJ1-5 | 13 | TRBV2 | ASSRDRGSNQPQH
TRBJ2-5 | 13 | TRBV6-1 | ASSSPWGVQETQY
TRBJ2-3 | 10 | TRBV6-5 | ASRAPTDTQY
TRBJ1-4 | 13 | TRBV2 | ASSEGTATNEKLF
TRBJ2-7 | 12 | TRBV28 | ASSRRGRKSEQY
TRBJ1-6 | 13 | TRBV28 | ASTGMSSYNSPLH
TRBJ2-5 | 13 | TRBV4-1 | ASSQGQGSQETQY
TRBJ1-4 | 9 | TRBV2 | ASYFWEKLF
TRBJ1-2 | 11 | TRBV10-3 | AIRAGDIYGYT
TRBJ2-3 | 9 | TRBV20-1 | SARAGDTQY
TRBJ1-5 | 13 | TRBV2 | ASSAPGTGLQPQH
TRBJ2-3 | 10 | TRBV7-2 | ASSSASDTQY
TRBJ2-7 | 11 | TRBV29-1 | SVSGGPTYEQY
TRBJ1-2 | 11 | TRBV5-4 | ASSTGQTYGYT
TRBJ2-7 | 14 | TRBV7-2 | ASSLDGTRGSYEQY
TRBJ1-1 | 11 | TRBV14 | ASSKQGNTEAF
TRBJ1-1 | 12 | TRBV5-1 | ASSLAAGGTEAF
TRBJ1-4 | 13 | TRBV18 | ASSPMARANEKLF